The source of this T cell receptor beta chain is a study of T cell changes during pregnancy in multiple sclerosis. Sequencing was performed with immunoSEQ multiplex PCR; in TCRdb, only in-frame clones are kept and a portion is missing. The repertoire includes 60,000 or so clones, 91% of them detected once, and almost 0.5% sits in the top ten. The sequence derives from a female donor in good health, enrolled as a control in a pregnancy study. Here the sequenced sample was CD4+ T cells from peripheral blood mononuclear cells, taken after pregnancy.

CDR3 nucleotides: TGTGCCAGCCTTAGGGGGGGCTTCGTGGAGCAGTTCTTC. This encodes CASLRGGFVEQFF. V is TRBV7-9 and J is TRBJ2-1, with D possibly being TRBD2 (7 bases). The CDR3 runs to 13 residues. The V gene's germline CDR1 is SEHNR and CDR2 FQNEAQ (reference sequence). V was pared by 8 bases and J by 10 bases, with 18 bases between.